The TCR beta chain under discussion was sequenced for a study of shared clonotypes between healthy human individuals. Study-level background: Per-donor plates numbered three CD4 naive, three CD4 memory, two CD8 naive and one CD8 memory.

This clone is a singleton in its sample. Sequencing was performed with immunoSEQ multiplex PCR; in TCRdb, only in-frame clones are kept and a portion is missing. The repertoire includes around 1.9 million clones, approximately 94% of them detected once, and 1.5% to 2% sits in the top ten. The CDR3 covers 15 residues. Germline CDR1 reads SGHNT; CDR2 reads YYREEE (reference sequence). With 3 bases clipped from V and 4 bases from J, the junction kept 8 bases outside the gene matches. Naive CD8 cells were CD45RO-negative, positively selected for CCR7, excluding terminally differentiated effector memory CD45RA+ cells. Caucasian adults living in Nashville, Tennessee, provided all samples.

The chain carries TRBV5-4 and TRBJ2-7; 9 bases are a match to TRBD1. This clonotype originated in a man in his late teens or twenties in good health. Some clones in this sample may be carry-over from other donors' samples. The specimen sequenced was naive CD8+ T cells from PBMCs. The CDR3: CASSSSGTGLYEQYF. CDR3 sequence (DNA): TGTGCCAGCAGCTCCTCGGGGACAGGGCTATACGAGCAGTACTTC. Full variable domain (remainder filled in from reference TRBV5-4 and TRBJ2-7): ETGVTQSPTHLIKTRGQQVTLRCSSQSGHNTVSWYQQALGQGPQFIFQYYREEENGRGNFPPRFSGLQFPNYSSELNVNALELDDSALYLCASSSSGTGLYEQYFGPGTRLTVT.